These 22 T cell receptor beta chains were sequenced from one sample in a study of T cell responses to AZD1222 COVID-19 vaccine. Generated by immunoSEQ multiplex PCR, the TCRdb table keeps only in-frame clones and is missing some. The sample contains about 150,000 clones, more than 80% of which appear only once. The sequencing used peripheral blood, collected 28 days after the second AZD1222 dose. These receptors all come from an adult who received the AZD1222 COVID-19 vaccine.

CDR3: CASSSPAQGAYEQYF. CDR3 DNA sequence: TGTGCCAGCAGCTCCCCTGCGCAGGGGGCGTACGAGCAGTACTTC. The chain recombines TRBV5-4 with TRBJ2-7; 8 bases map to TRBD1. Germline lookup yields CDR1 SGHNT and CDR2 YYREEE (reference sequence). The junction had 9 bases not matched to a gene; V was cut back by 3 bases and J by 4 bases. The CDR3 totals 15 residues.

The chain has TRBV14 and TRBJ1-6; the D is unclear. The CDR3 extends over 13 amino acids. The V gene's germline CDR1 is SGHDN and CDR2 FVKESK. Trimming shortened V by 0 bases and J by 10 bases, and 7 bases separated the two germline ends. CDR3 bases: TGTGCCAGCAGCCAAGATCTCGCATCACCCCTCCACTTT. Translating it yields CASSQDLASPLHF.

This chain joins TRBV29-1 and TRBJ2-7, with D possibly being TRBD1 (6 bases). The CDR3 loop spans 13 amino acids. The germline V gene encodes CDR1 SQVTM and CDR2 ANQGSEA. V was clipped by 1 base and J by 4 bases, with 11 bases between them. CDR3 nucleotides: TGCAGCGTTGAAGTTACCCAGGGGTACGAGCAGTACTTC. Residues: CSVEVTQGYEQYF.

The CDR3 nucleotides are TGCGCCAGCAGTCAATGGCCCCAGGAGACCCAGTACTTC. Amino acids: CASSQWPQETQYF. The chain combines TRBV23-1 with TRBJ2-5; D call uncertain. TRBV23-1 is an ORF for which the function is uncertain. The CDR3 extends over 13 amino acids. Trimming removed 1 base from V and 5 bases from J, with 8 bases in between.

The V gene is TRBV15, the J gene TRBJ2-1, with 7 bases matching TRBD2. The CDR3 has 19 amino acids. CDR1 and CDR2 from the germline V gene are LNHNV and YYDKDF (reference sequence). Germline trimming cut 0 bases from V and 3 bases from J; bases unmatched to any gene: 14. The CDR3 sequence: CATSRDHLGGIADYNEQFF. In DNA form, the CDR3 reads TGTGCCACCAGCAGAGACCATCTCGGGGGGATAGCGGACTACAATGAGCAGTTCTTC.

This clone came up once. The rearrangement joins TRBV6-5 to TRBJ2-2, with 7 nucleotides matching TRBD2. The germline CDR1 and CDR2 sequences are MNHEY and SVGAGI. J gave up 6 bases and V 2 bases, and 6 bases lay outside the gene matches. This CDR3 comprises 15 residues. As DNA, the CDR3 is TGTGCCAGCAGTTACGGCGGGAGCGGTGCCGGGGAGCTGTTTTTT. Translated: CASSYGGSGAGELFF.

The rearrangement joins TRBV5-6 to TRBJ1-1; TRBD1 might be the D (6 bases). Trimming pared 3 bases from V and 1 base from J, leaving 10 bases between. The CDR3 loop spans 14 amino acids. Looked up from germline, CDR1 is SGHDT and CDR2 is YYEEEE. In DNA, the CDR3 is TGTGCCAGCAGCTGGTGGACAGAGAACACTGAAGCTTTCTTT. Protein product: CASSWWTENTEAFF.

CDR3 DNA sequence: TGTGCCTGGAGTGTACCTGGGAGGGGTGGCTATGGCTACACCTTC. As protein: CAWSVPGRGGYGYTF. This chain uses TRBV30 with TRBJ1-2, with a possible D match to TRBD1 (5 bases). The CDR3 has 15 amino acids. Germline-derived CDR1 and CDR2 are GTSNPN and SVGIG (reference sequence). Between the trimmed V and J ends, which lost 0 bases and 4 bases, there was a span of 15 bases.

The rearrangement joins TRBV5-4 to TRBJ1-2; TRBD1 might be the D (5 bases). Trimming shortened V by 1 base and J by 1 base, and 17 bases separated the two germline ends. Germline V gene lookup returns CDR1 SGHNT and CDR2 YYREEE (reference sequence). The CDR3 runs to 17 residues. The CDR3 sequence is CASSLSNIQALNYGYTF. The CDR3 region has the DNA TGTGCCAGCAGCTTGTCCAATATACAGGCCCTTAACTATGGCTACACCTTC.

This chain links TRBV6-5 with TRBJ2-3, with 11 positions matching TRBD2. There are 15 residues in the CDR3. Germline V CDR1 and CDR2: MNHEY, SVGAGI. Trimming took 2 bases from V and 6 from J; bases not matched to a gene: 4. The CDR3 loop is CASSYRLAGTDTQYF. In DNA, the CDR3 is TGTGCCAGCAGTTACAGACTAGCGGGAACCGATACGCAGTATTTT.

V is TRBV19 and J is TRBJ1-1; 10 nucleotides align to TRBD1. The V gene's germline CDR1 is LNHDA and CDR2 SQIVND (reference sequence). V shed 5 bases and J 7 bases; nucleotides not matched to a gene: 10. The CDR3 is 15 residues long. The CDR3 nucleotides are TGTGCCAGTAGTCTCCTAAGACAGGGGGCAGGTGAAGCTTTCTTT. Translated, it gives CASSLLRQGAGEAFF.

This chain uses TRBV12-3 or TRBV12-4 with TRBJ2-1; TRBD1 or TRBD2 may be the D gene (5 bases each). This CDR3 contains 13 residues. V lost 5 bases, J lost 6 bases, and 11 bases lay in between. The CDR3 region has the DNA TGTGCCAGCAGTCTCGGGACCCCCAATGAGCAGTTCTTC. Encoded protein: CASSLGTPNEQFF.

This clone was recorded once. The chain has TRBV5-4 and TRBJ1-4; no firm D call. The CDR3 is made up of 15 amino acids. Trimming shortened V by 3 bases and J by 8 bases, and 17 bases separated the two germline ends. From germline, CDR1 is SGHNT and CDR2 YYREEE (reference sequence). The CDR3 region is CASSSPRDIEEKLFF. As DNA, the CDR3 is TGTGCCAGCAGCTCCCCCCGGGATATAGAAGAAAAACTGTTTTTT.

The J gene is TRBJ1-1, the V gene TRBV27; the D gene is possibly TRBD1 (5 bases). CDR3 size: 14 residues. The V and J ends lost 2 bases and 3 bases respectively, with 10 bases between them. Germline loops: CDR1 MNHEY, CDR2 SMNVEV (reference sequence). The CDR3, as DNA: TGTGCCAGCAGTTTAAGCCAAGGGGACACTGAAGCTTTCTTT. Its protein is CASSLSQGDTEAFF.

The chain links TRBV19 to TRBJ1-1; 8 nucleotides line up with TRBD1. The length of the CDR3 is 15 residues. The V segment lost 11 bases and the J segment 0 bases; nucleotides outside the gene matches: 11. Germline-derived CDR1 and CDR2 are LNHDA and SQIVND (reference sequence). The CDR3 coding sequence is TGTGCCTCCCGGACAGGGACGATGCTGAACACTGAAGCTTTCTTT. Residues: CASRTGTMLNTEAFF.

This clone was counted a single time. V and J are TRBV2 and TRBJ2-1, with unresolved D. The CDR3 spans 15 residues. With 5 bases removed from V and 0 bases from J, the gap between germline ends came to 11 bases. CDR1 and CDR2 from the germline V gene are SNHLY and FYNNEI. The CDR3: CASSLAAPSYNEQFF. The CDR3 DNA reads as TGTGCCAGCAGTCTGGCGGCCCCCTCCTACAATGAGCAGTTCTTC.

CDR3 region: CASSEYGGEQYF. The CDR3 DNA sequence: TGCGCCAGCAGTGAGTATGGGGGCGAGCAGTACTTC. This chain connects TRBV10-1 to TRBJ2-7; D might be TRBD1 or TRBD2, each matching 5 bases. Trimming took 1 base from V and 6 from J, leaving 7 bases between them. Germline V gene sequence: CDR1 WNHNN, CDR2 SYGVQD (reference sequence). The CDR3 is made up of 12 amino acids.

Here the CDR3 reads CASSNGQGGSAFF. CDR3 sequence (DNA): TGTGCCAGTAGCAACGGACAGGGCGGATCGGCTTTCTTT. This chain joins TRBV19 and TRBJ1-1, with 8 bases matching TRBD1. This CDR3 contains 13 residues. V shed 6 bases, J shed 11 bases, and the junction held 11 bases outside the gene matches. Germline assignment: CDR1 LNHDA and CDR2 SQIVND (reference sequence).

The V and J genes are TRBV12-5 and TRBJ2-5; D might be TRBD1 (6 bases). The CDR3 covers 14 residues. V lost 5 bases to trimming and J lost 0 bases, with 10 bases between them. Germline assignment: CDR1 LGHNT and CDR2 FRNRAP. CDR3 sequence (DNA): TGTGCTAGTGGTCCGGGACACAACCAAGAGACCCAGTACTTC. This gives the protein CASGPGHNQETQYF.

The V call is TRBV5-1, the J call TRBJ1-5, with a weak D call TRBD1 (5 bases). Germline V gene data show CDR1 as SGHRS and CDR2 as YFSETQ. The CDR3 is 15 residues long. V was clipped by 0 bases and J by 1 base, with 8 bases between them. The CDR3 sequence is CASSLAGGSNQPQHF. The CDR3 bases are TGCGCCAGCAGCTTGGCCGGGGGGAGCAATCAGCCCCAGCATTTT.

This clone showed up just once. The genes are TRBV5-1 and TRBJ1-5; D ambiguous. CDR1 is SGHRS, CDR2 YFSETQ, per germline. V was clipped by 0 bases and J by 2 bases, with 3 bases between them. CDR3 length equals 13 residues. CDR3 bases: TGCGCCAGCAGCTTGGACCGCAATCAGCCCCAGCATTTT. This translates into CASSLDRNQPQHF.

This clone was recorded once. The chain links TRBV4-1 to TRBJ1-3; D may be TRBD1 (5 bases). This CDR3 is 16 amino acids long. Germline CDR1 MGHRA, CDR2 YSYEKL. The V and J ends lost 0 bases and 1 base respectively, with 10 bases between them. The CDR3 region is CASSQEPPGSGNTIYF. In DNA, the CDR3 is TGCGCCAGCAGCCAAGAACCCCCAGGGTCTGGAAACACCATATATTTT.